This T cell receptor (beta chain) originates from a study of early T cells in non-severe SARS-CoV-2 infection. This clonotype was detected ten times or more. TCRdb analysed the 5' RACE reads with MiXCR anew, one entry per CDR3 protein. This table holds about 67,000 distinct CDR3 sequences, 11% found once. Per germline, CDR1 SGHRS and CDR2 YFSETQ. J gave up 4 bases and V 3 bases, and 3 bases lay outside the gene matches. This CDR3 is 13 amino acids long. The chain uses TRBV5-1 and TRBJ1-1; 7 positions match TRBD1. Sequenced sample: whole blood. This sequence originates from an adult who was a healthcare worker with PCR-confirmed SARS-CoV-2 infection or an uninfected control (not recorded which). The CDR3 coding sequence is TGCGCCAGCAGCTCTGGACAGGCCACTGAAGCTTTCTTT. This sequence encodes CASSSGQATEAFF.